These T cell receptor beta chains were read from a single sample in a study of T cell responses to AZD1222 COVID-19 vaccine. Only in-frame clones appear in the TCRdb table, and some are missing; sequencing was by immunoSEQ multiplex PCR. The profile shows more than 95,000 clones, around 91% of them singletons. Source: peripheral blood, taken on day 0 of AZD1222 vaccination. Receptor source: an adult in good health. The CDR3 runs from the conserved cysteine through the conserved F or W. A D gene is named only where the DNA matches it firmly. Clone size is shown for a subset of rows, as once, few, many or a class of expanded clone.

cdr3_aa: CASIEEGGSSPLHF
cdr3_nt: TGTGCCAGCATAGAGGAGGGAGGGAGTTCACCCCTCCACTTT
v_call: TRBV2
clone_size: .
d_call: .
j_call: TRBJ1-6

cdr3_aa: CASSWDTYQPQHF
cdr3_nt: TGTGCCAGCAGTTGGGACACCTATCAGCCCCAGCATTTT
v_call: TRBV6-5
clone_size: .
d_call: .
j_call: TRBJ1-5

cdr3_aa: CASSFKGGGGEQFF
cdr3_nt: TGTGCCAGCAGCTTTAAGGGAGGAGGGGGTGAGCAGTTCTTC
v_call: TRBV7-9
clone_size: .
d_call: .
j_call: TRBJ2-1

cdr3_aa: CSVYLGGLGIYGYTF
cdr3_nt: TGCAGCGTCTACCTTGGGGGCCTAGGGATCTATGGCTACACCTTC
v_call: TRBV29-1
clone_size: .
d_call: .
j_call: TRBJ1-2

cdr3_aa: CASSPRAGGQMKNTEAFF
cdr3_nt: TGTGCCAGCAGCCCACGGGCAGGGGGCCAGATGAAGAACACTGAAGCTTTCTTT
v_call: TRBV7-2
clone_size: .
d_call: TRBD1
j_call: TRBJ1-1

cdr3_aa: CASSRTRFDTQYF
cdr3_nt: TGCGCCAGCAGCCGGACTAGGTTCGATACGCAGTATTTT
v_call: TRBV5-1
clone_size: .
d_call: TRBD2
j_call: TRBJ2-3

cdr3_aa: CATIQPGRGRSVEQFF
cdr3_nt: TGTGCCACCATTCAGCCCGGGAGGGGGCGTTCGGTTGAGCAGTTCTTC
v_call: TRBV24-1
clone_size: .
d_call: .
j_call: TRBJ2-1

cdr3_aa: CASSLDNPYEQYF
cdr3_nt: TGTGCCAGCAGCTTAGATAACCCTTACGAGCAGTACTTC
v_call: TRBV7-2
clone_size: .
d_call: .
j_call: TRBJ2-7

cdr3_aa: CASSLTAGRNQPQHF
cdr3_nt: TGTGCCAGCAGCTTAACGGCAGGACGCAATCAGCCCCAGCATTTT
v_call: TRBV7-2
clone_size: .
d_call: .
j_call: TRBJ1-5

cdr3_aa: CASSERTGTGNTIYF
cdr3_nt: TGCGCCAGCAGCGAACGGACAGGGACTGGAAACACCATATATTTT
v_call: TRBV5-1
clone_size: .
d_call: TRBD1
j_call: TRBJ1-3

cdr3_aa: CSARGQGPQHF
cdr3_nt: TGCAGTGCTAGAGGTCAGGGGCCCCAGCATTTT
v_call: TRBV20-1
clone_size: .
d_call: .
j_call: TRBJ1-5

cdr3_aa: CATDDRGWSNQPQHF
cdr3_nt: TGTGCCACCGACGACCGGGGATGGAGCAATCAGCCCCAGCATTTT
v_call: TRBV19
clone_size: .
d_call: .
j_call: TRBJ1-5

cdr3_aa: CASSYTIGAAFF
cdr3_nt: TGTGCCAGCAGTTACACGATTGGGGCAGCTTTCTTT
v_call: TRBV6-2/TRBV6-3
clone_size: few
d_call: .
j_call: TRBJ1-1

cdr3_aa: CSVDLTGPYGYTF
cdr3_nt: TGCAGCGTTGATTTGACAGGGCCCTATGGCTACACCTTC
v_call: TRBV29-1
clone_size: .
d_call: TRBD1
j_call: TRBJ1-2

cdr3_aa: CASRPTTNQPQHF
cdr3_nt: TGTGCCAGCAGGCCAACCACCAATCAGCCCCAGCATTTT
v_call: TRBV6-5
clone_size: .
d_call: .
j_call: TRBJ1-5

cdr3_aa: CASSRTAIGNQPQHF
cdr3_nt: TGTGCCAGCAGCCGGACAGCCATAGGGAATCAGCCCCAGCATTTT
v_call: TRBV6-2/TRBV6-3
clone_size: .
d_call: .
j_call: TRBJ1-5

cdr3_aa: CAWSPGQGGYEQYF
cdr3_nt: TGTGCCTGGAGTCCCGGACAGGGTGGCTACGAGCAGTACTTC
v_call: TRBV30
clone_size: once
d_call: TRBD1
j_call: TRBJ2-7

cdr3_aa: CASSFPLGLAGANVLTF
cdr3_nt: TGTGCCAGCAGTTTTCCCTTAGGGCTGGCTGGGGCCAACGTCCTGACTTTC
v_call: TRBV28
clone_size: .
d_call: .
j_call: TRBJ2-6

cdr3_aa: CASSYSIGYNEQFF
cdr3_nt: TGTGCCAGCAGTTACTCTATCGGTTACAATGAGCAGTTCTTC
v_call: TRBV6-5
clone_size: .
d_call: .
j_call: TRBJ2-1

cdr3_aa: CASSPQVSNEKLFF
cdr3_nt: TGTGCCAGCAGCCCACAGGTCAGCAATGAAAAACTGTTTTTT
v_call: TRBV6-5
clone_size: .
d_call: .
j_call: TRBJ1-4

cdr3_aa: CASSLGGPVPYEQYF
cdr3_nt: TGCGCCAGCAGCTTGGGGGGGCCCGTGCCCTACGAGCAGTACTTC
v_call: TRBV5-1
clone_size: few
d_call: .
j_call: TRBJ2-7

cdr3_aa: CASSLGLQISSTDTQYF
cdr3_nt: TGTGCCAGCAGCTTAGGACTTCAGATATCTAGCACAGATACGCAGTATTTT
v_call: TRBV13
clone_size: .
d_call: .
j_call: TRBJ2-3

cdr3_aa: CASSLEGSPLHF
cdr3_nt: TGTGCCAGCAGCTTAGAAGGTTCACCCCTCCACTTT
v_call: TRBV7-9
clone_size: few
d_call: .
j_call: TRBJ1-6

cdr3_aa: CASSPKTGQNTEAFF
cdr3_nt: TGTGCCAGCAGCCCGAAGACAGGACAGAACACTGAAGCTTTCTTT
v_call: TRBV7-9
clone_size: .
d_call: .
j_call: TRBJ1-1

cdr3_aa: CASSGTSGLYEQYF
cdr3_nt: TGTGCCAGCAGTGGTACTAGCGGGCTCTACGAGCAGTACTTC
v_call: TRBV2
clone_size: .
d_call: TRBD2
j_call: TRBJ2-7

cdr3_aa: CASTPGTGGTEGNQPQHF
cdr3_nt: TGTGCCAGTACCCCCGGGACAGGGGGTACGGAGGGCAATCAGCCCCAGCATTTT
v_call: TRBV19
clone_size: .
d_call: TRBD1
j_call: TRBJ1-5

cdr3_aa: CASGWGRDTEAFF
cdr3_nt: TGTGCCAGCGGCTGGGGCAGGGACACTGAAGCTTTCTTT
v_call: TRBV27
clone_size: .
d_call: .
j_call: TRBJ1-1

cdr3_aa: CAEQGSGANVLTF
cdr3_nt: TGTGCCGAACAGGGTTCCGGGGCCAACGTCCTGACTTTC
v_call: TRBV30
clone_size: .
d_call: .
j_call: TRBJ2-6

cdr3_aa: CASSHLTAMSGANVLTF
cdr3_nt: TGCGCCAGCAGCCATTTAACCGCCATGTCTGGGGCCAACGTCCTGACTTTC
v_call: TRBV4-1
clone_size: .
d_call: .
j_call: TRBJ2-6

cdr3_aa: CAISSGGVETQYF
cdr3_nt: TGTGCCATCAGTTCGGGAGGTGTTGAGACCCAGTACTTC
v_call: TRBV10-3
clone_size: .
d_call: TRBD2
j_call: TRBJ2-5

cdr3_aa: CASTNMGEQYF
cdr3_nt: TGTGCCAGCACCAATATGGGGGAGCAGTACTTC
v_call: TRBV27
clone_size: .
d_call: .
j_call: TRBJ2-7

cdr3_aa: CASSTGTGEINEQFF
cdr3_nt: TGTGCCAGCAGTACCGGGACAGGGGAAATCAATGAGCAGTTCTTC
v_call: TRBV7-6
clone_size: .
d_call: TRBD1
j_call: TRBJ2-1

cdr3_aa: CASSPTSGGSTDTQYF
cdr3_nt: TGTGCCAGCAGCCCCACTAGCGGGGGCTCCACAGATACGCAGTATTTT
v_call: TRBV5-4
clone_size: .
d_call: TRBD2
j_call: TRBJ2-3

cdr3_aa: CASSVGRAQEQFF
cdr3_nt: TGTGCCAGCAGCGTAGGAAGAGCGCAGGAGCAGTTCTTC
v_call: TRBV9
clone_size: .
d_call: .
j_call: TRBJ2-1

cdr3_aa: CASTPIYSNTEAFF
cdr3_nt: TGTGCCAGCACCCCGATATACTCGAACACTGAAGCTTTCTTT
v_call: TRBV6-5
clone_size: .
d_call: .
j_call: TRBJ1-1

cdr3_aa: CASSLISPEGEKLFF
cdr3_nt: TGTGCCAGCAGTTTAATAAGTCCGGAAGGTGAAAAACTGTTTTTT
v_call: TRBV28
clone_size: .
d_call: .
j_call: TRBJ1-4

cdr3_aa: CASSVRRAYGYTF
cdr3_nt: TGTGCCAGCAGCGTACGGAGGGCCTATGGCTACACCTTC
v_call: TRBV9
clone_size: .
d_call: .
j_call: TRBJ1-2

cdr3_aa: CASRARLADSDTQYF
cdr3_nt: TGCGCCAGCAGGGCGAGGCTAGCGGATTCGGATACGCAGTATTTT
v_call: TRBV5-1
clone_size: .
d_call: TRBD2
j_call: TRBJ2-3

cdr3_aa: CAIRDLSTGELFF
cdr3_nt: TGTGCCATACGGGATTTGTCCACCGGGGAGCTGTTTTTT
v_call: TRBV12-3/TRBV12-4
clone_size: .
d_call: .
j_call: TRBJ2-2

cdr3_aa: CASSPGGEQYF
cdr3_nt: TGTGCCAGCAGCCCCGGTGGGGAGCAGTACTTC
v_call: TRBV6-2/TRBV6-3
clone_size: .
d_call: .
j_call: TRBJ2-7

cdr3_aa: CASSDLGVSTDTQYF
cdr3_nt: TGTGCCAGTAGCGACCTAGGGGTGAGCACAGATACGCAGTATTTT
v_call: TRBV19
clone_size: .
d_call: .
j_call: TRBJ2-3

cdr3_aa: CASSSGRDTQYF
cdr3_nt: TGTGCCAGCAGCTCCGGCCGCGATACGCAGTATTTT
v_call: TRBV9
clone_size: .
d_call: .
j_call: TRBJ2-3

cdr3_aa: CASSRDSLAKNIQYF
cdr3_nt: TGTGCCAGCAGTAGAGACAGTTTAGCCAAAAACATTCAGTACTTC
v_call: TRBV27
clone_size: .
d_call: .
j_call: TRBJ2-4

cdr3_aa: CASSVGQNNSPLHF
cdr3_nt: TGTGCCAGCAGTGTAGGCCAGAATAATTCACCCCTCCACTTT
v_call: TRBV2
clone_size: .
d_call: .
j_call: TRBJ1-6

cdr3_aa: CASSLGGDSNQPQHF
cdr3_nt: TGTGCCAGCAGCTTAGGAGGGGATAGCAATCAGCCCCAGCATTTT
v_call: TRBV11-2
clone_size: .
d_call: .
j_call: TRBJ1-5

cdr3_aa: CASSGGQANQPQHF
cdr3_nt: TGTGCCAGCAGCGGGGGACAGGCCAATCAGCCCCAGCATTTT
v_call: TRBV9
clone_size: .
d_call: TRBD1
j_call: TRBJ1-5

cdr3_aa: CASSSSRGASTDTQYF
cdr3_nt: TGTGCCAGCAGCTCGTCGCGGGGTGCTAGCACAGATACGCAGTATTTT
v_call: TRBV7-3
clone_size: once
d_call: .
j_call: TRBJ2-3

cdr3_aa: CASRGQPEETQYF
cdr3_nt: TGTGCCAGCCGAGGACAGCCCGAAGAGACCCAGTACTTC
v_call: TRBV2
clone_size: .
d_call: .
j_call: TRBJ2-5

cdr3_aa: CASTQRGTGGTGELFF
cdr3_nt: TGTGCCAGCACCCAGAGGGGGACAGGGGGAACCGGGGAGCTGTTTTTT
v_call: TRBV7-2
clone_size: .
d_call: TRBD1
j_call: TRBJ2-2

cdr3_aa: CAWRLWGREQYF
cdr3_nt: TGTGCCTGGAGACTTTGGGGGCGCGAGCAGTACTTC
v_call: TRBV30
clone_size: .
d_call: .
j_call: TRBJ2-7

cdr3_aa: CSVVRLGGETQYF
cdr3_nt: TGCAGCGTTGTACGCCTAGGTGGAGAGACCCAGTACTTC
v_call: TRBV29-1
clone_size: .
d_call: .
j_call: TRBJ2-5

cdr3_aa: CASSILAGRNNEQFF
cdr3_nt: TGTGCCAGCAGCATACTAGCGGGGAGGAACAATGAGCAGTTCTTC
v_call: TRBV7-2
clone_size: .
d_call: TRBD2
j_call: TRBJ2-1

cdr3_aa: CASSTQLPTSNQPQHF
cdr3_nt: TGTGCCAGCAGTACCCAACTCCCAACTAGCAATCAGCCCCAGCATTTT
v_call: TRBV6-6
clone_size: medium-sized
d_call: .
j_call: TRBJ1-5